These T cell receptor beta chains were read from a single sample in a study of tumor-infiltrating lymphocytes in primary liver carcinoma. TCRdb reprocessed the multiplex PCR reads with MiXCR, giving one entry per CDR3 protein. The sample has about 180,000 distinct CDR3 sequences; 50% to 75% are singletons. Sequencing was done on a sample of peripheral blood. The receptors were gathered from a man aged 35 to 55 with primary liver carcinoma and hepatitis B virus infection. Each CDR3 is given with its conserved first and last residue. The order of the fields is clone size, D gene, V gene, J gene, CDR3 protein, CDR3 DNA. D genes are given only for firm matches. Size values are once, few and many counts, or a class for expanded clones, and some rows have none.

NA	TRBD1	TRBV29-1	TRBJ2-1	CSVHSGTGVRNEQFF	TGCAGCGTTCATTCCGGGACAGGGGTCCGCAATGAGCAGTTCTTC
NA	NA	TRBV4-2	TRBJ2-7	CASSRGALSPSYEQYF	TGTGCCAGCAGCCGCGGGGCCTTATCCCCCTCCTACGAGCAGTACTTC
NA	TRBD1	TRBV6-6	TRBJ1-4	CASSSVEGAEEKLFF	TGTGCCAGCAGCTCCGTGGAGGGGGCAGAGGAAAAACTGTTTTTT
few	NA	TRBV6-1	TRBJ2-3	CASSEDEVRHRTQYF	TGTGCCAGCAGTGAAGACGAAGTCAGGCATCGTACGCAGTATTTT
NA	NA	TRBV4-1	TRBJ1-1	CAGRLTRRGDTEAFF	TGCGCCGGCAGGCTTACCCGTAGGGGGGACACTGAAGCTTTCTTT
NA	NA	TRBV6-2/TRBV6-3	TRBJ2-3	CASSYSAVTDTQYF	TGTGCCAGCAGTTACTCGGCAGTCACAGATACGCAGTATTTT
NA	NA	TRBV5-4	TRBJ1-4	CASSLGVTNEKLFF	TGTGCCAGCAGCTTGGGGGTAACAAATGAAAAACTGTTTTTT
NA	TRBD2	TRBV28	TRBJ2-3	CASTAGGGDRQYF	TGTGCCAGCACGGCCGGCGGGGGGGATAGGCAGTATTTT
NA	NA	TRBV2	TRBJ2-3	CASSPSGQATSTDTQYF	TGTGCCAGCAGTCCGTCCGGACAGGCCACTAGCACAGACACGCAGTATTTT